This TCR beta chain was documented in a study of cytomegalovirus exposure and HLA in healthy donors. The study's findings and limits: In an earlier analysis, in roughly 600 donors, most V segments appeared productive either ~87% or ~30% of the time. Rarity held for most TCR sequences, but there were some public TCRs that occurred in many donors. Later analysis found that TCR beta chains associated with HLA were more clonally expanded than other, equally common chains.

The study ran its PCR with 60 Vbeta and 13 Jbeta primers. The repertoire was sequenced with immunoSEQ multiplex PCR; TCRdb's copy has only in-frame clones and lacks some. The repertoire has around 76,000 clones, 78% of them found once; the top ten carry over 7%. V lost 5 bases and J lost 4; bases outside the gene matches: 5. Germline V CDR1 and CDR2: MNHNY, SVGAGI (reference sequence). The CDR3 loop spans 14 amino acids. To note about this clone: What it binds is unknown.

Sequencing used PBMCs. The V call is TRBV6-6, the J call TRBJ1-3, with TRBD1 identical over 7 bases. This clonotype was sampled from a woman aged 40 to 50 in good health and CMV-seropositive. The CDR3 spells CASSPRGGGNTIYF. The CDR3 region has the DNA TGTGCCAGCAGTCCCCGAGGGGGCGGAAACACCATATATTTT.